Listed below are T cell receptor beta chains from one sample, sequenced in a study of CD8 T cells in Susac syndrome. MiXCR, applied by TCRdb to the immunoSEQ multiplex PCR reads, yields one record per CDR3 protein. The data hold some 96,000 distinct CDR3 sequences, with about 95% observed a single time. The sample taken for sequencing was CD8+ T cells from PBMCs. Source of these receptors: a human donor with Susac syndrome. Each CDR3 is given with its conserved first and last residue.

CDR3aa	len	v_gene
CASSPTGSGRVREQYF	16	TRBV27
CASSLQGGDLQETQYF	16	TRBV12-3/TRBV12-4
CASSLNQGEGEQYF	14	TRBV12-3/TRBV12-4
CASTSTAGVQYF	12	TRBV5-1
CASSSPGTSGGIQETQYF	18	TRBV7-2
CASSSLAGDVGETQYF	16	TRBV2
CASSALGPGASYEQYF	16	TRBV19
CASSIRDSSYEQYF	14	TRBV5-4
CASSQVAPNTIYF	13	TRBV3-1
CASSPGTAGNTIYF	14	TRBV9
CASSPTGFNTGELFF	15	TRBV7-3
CSASVTDYQPQHF	13	TRBV20-1
CASSLFGGSTGELFF	15	TRBV9
CASSGREQFF	10	TRBV9
CATSDREIETQYF	13	TRBV24-1
CSARDLGGREQFF	13	TRBV20-1
CASSLGLGTARDEQFF	16	TRBV7-2
CASSPLGEGYEQYF	14	TRBV28
CASSLTIREGRYNEQFF	17	TRBV7-9
CASSPAGQGGETQYF	15	TRBV7-9
CASSPRIGTSINEQFF	16	TRBV18
CASSQASGSGANVLTF	16	TRBV4-1
CSVGLAGVRTGELFF	15	TRBV29-1
CASTELGGRGVGETQYF	17	TRBV7-8
CSARGRVSWDEQFF	14	TRBV20-1
CASSLSRADNEQFF	14	TRBV27
CSAPPSGGLEQFF	13	TRBV20-1
CATSDPLSVAQHF	13	TRBV24-1
CSAREGRAYNEQFF	14	TRBV20-1
CSVGNQETQYF	11	TRBV29-1
CATSGQLTDTQYF	13	TRBV24-1
CASSLALGGNQPQHF	15	TRBV7-6
CSAYPPGPRNEQFF	14	TRBV20-1
CASSEQVPNGYTF	13	TRBV2
CASSPAAGAADTQYF	15	TRBV12-3/TRBV12-4
CASSPKLSSYEQYF	14	TRBV13
CSVGGLIGETQYF	13	TRBV29-1
CASIDWRDRARNEQFF	16	TRBV28
CASSSDGLTFF	11	TRBV5-1
CASSLAGGGYTF	12	TRBV5-6
CATSRGDQQYF	11	TRBV15
CASRKPTGAEQYF	13	TRBV19
CASSSDRGEQFF	12	TRBV9
CASSPSGTINEQFF	14	TRBV18
CATSDGRGQPQHF	13	TRBV24-1
CASSLQGLKGYTF	13	TRBV13
CATSRQGYEQYF	12	TRBV15
CATSGHLETGYGYTF	15	TRBV15